A single TCR beta chain is shown here with its context. The PCR was carried out with 60 Vbeta primers and 13 Jbeta primers. Data came from immunoSEQ multiplex PCR; TCRdb stores just in-frame clones and leaves some out. The profile shows 230,000 or so clones, about nine tenths of them singletons. The sample is drawn from a study of cytomegalovirus exposure and HLA in healthy donors. About the research overall: As released early, the data held 65 million to 90 million unique TCRs from HLA-typed donors.

V shed 1 base and J shed 14 bases, with 11 bases lying between them. The germline CDR1 and CDR2 sequences are LGHNT and FRNRAP. This CDR3 contains 12 residues. The chain joins TRBV12-5 to TRBJ1-4; D unresolved. The receptor was isolated from a girl aged 2 to 10 in good health and CMV-seronegative. Sequenced sample: PBMCs. The DNA of the CDR3 is TGTGCTAGTGGTTTGGAATCGGGGTCCCTGTTTTTT. Amino acids: CASGLESGSLFF.